This T cell receptor (beta chain) was obtained from a study of T cells of healthy individuals. TCRdb reprocessed the 5' RACE reads via MiXCR and lists one record per CDR3 protein. This sample has tens of thousands of distinct CDR3 sequences; 15% to 20% occur once, and the top ten carry approximately 4.6%. V lost 1 base to trimming and J lost 5 bases, with 15 bases between them. The CDR3 extends over 15 amino acids. Germline V gene lookup returns CDR1 SGHDT and CDR2 YYEEEE. This clonotype has only a few counts. This chain uses TRBV5-6 with TRBJ2-5; no definite D call. The source is a human donor in good health. In DNA form, the CDR3 reads TGTGCCAGCAGCTTGAGAGGCACAGCGTGGGAGACCCAGTACTTC. This translates into CASSLRGTAWETQYF.